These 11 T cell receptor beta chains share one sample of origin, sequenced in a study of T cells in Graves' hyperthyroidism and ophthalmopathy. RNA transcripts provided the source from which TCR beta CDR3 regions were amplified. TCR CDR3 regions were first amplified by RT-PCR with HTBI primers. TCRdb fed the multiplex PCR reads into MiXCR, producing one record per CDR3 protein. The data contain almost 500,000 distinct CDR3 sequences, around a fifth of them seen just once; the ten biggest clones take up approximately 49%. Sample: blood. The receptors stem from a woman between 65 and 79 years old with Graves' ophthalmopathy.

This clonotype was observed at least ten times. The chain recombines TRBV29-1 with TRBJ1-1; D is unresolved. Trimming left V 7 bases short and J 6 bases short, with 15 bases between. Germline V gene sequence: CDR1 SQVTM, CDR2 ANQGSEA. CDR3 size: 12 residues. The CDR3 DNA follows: TGCAGCGCTGACCGCGTGGGTGCTGAAGCTTTCTTT. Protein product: CSADRVGAEAFF.

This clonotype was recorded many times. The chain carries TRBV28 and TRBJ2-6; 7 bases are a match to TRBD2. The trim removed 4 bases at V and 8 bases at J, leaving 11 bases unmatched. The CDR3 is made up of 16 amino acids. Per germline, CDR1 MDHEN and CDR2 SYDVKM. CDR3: CASSSFSSGKTNVLTF. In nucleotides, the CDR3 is TGTGCCAGCAGTTCGTTTTCGAGCGGGAAGACCAACGTCCTGACTTTC.

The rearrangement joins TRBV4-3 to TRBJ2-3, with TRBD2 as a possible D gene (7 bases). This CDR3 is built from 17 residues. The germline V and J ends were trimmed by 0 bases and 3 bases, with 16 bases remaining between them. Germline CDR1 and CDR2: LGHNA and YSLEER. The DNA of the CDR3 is TGCGCCAGCAGCCAAGATCTGGGGGGGCTAGCGACAGATACGCAGTATTTT. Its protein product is CASSQDLGGLATDTQYF.

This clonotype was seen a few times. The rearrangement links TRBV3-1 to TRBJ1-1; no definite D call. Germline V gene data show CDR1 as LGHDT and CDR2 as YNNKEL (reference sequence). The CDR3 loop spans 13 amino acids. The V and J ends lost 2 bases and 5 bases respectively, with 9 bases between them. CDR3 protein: CASSQLPRTEAFF. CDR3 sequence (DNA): TGTGCCAGCAGCCAACTCCCCCGGACTGAAGCTTTCTTT.

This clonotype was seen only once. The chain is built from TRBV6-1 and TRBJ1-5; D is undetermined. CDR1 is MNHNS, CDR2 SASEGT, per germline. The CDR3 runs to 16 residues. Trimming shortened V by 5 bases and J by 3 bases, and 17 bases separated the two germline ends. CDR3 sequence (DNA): TGTGCCAGCAGTCCCCTCTCCTATGCCCCCAATCAGCCCCAGCATTTT. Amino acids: CASSPLSYAPNQPQHF.

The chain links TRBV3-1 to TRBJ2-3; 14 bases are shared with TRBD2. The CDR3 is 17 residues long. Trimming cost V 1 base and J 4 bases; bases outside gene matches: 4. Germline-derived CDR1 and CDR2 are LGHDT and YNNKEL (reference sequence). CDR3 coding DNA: TGTGCCAGCAGCCAAGCTCCGGGACTAGCGGGAGCAGATACGCAGTATTTT. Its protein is CASSQAPGLAGADTQYF.

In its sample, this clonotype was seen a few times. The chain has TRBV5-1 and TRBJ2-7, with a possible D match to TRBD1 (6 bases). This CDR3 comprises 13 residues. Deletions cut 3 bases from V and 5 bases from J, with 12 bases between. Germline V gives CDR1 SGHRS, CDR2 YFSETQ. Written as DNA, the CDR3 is TGCGCCAGCAGCTCCGGTGGGGGCCACGAGCAGTACTTC. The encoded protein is CASSSGGGHEQYF.

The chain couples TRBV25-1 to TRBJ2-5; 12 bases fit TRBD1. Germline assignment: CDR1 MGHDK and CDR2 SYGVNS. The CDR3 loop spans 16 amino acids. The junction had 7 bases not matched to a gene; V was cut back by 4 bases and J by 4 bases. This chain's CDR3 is CASSGPGQGAAETQYF. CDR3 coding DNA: TGTGCCAGCAGTGGACCGGGACAGGGGGCCGCAGAGACCCAGTACTTC.

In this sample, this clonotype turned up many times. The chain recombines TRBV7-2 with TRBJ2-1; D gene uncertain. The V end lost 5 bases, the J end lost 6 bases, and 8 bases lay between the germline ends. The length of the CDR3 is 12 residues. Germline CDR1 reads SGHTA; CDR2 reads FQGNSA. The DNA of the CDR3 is TGTGCCAGCAGCCCCGCCTCCAATGAGCAGTTCTTC. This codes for CASSPASNEQFF.

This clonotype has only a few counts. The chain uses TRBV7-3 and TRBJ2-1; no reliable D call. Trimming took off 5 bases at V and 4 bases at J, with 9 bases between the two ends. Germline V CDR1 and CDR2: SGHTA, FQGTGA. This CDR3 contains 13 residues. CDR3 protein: CASSPYSYNEQFF. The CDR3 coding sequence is TGTGCCAGCAGCCCGTATAGTTACAATGAGCAGTTCTTC.

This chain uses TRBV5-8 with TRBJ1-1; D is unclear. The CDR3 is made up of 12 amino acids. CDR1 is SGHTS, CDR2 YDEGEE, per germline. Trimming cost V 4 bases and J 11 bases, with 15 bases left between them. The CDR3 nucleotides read TGTGCCAGCAGCCTGGATTGGGGTAACGCTTTCTTT. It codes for CASSLDWGNAFF.